This T cell receptor beta chain comes out of a study of shared clonotypes between healthy human individuals. The CDR3 has 15 amino acids. Trimming took off 4 bases at V and 8 bases at J, with 18 bases between the two ends. CDR1 and CDR2 (germline): LGHNT, FRNRAP. The protocol was immunoSEQ multiplex PCR, while the TCRdb copy is restricted to in-frame clones and leaves out a portion. The table lists roughly 2.6 million clones, roughly nine tenths of them singletons. This clone has more than one count but fewer than ten. Its antigen is not known. General study points: Shared across a few donors were around 5% of the naive CD4 clonotypes. A small donor pool kept down the genetic and exposure-history diversity that was represented.

The sequence came from a young man in good health. Sequenced input: naive CD4+ T cells sorted from blood. The sample's subset: CD45RA+ positively selected. The chain employs TRBV12-5 and TRBJ1-5, with D maybe TRBD1 (6 bases). The CDR3, as DNA: TGTGCTAGTGGTTGGCGGACAGACGTGTTCGAGCCCCAGCATTTT. Amino acids: CASGWRTDVFEPQHF.